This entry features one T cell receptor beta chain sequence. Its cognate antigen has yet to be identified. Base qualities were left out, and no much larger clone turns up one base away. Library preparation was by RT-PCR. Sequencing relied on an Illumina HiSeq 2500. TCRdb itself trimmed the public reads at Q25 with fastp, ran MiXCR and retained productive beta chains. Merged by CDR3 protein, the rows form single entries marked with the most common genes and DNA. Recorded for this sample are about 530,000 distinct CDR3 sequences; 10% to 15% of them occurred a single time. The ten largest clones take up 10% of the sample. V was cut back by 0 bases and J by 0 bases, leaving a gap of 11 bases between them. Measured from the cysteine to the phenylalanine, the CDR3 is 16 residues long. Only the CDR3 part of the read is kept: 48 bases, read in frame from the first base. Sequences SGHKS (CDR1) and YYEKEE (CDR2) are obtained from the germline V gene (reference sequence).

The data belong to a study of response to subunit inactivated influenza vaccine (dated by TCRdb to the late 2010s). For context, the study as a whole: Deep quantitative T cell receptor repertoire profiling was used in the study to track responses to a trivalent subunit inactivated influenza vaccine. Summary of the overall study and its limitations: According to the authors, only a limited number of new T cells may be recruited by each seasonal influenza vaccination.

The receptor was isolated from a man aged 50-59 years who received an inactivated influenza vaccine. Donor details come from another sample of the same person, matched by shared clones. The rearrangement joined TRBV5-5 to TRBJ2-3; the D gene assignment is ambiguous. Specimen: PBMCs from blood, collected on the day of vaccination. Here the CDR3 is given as CASSLALTPSTDTQYF. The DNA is TGTGCCAGCAGCTTGGCCTTGACTCCTAGCACAGATACGCAGTATTTT. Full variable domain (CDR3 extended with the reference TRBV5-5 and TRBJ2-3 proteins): DAGVTQSPTHLIKTRGQQVTLRCSPISGHKSVSWYQQVLGQGPQFIFQYYEKEERGRGNFPDRFSARQFPNYSSELNVNALLLGDSALYLCASSLALTPSTDTQYFGPGTRLTVL.